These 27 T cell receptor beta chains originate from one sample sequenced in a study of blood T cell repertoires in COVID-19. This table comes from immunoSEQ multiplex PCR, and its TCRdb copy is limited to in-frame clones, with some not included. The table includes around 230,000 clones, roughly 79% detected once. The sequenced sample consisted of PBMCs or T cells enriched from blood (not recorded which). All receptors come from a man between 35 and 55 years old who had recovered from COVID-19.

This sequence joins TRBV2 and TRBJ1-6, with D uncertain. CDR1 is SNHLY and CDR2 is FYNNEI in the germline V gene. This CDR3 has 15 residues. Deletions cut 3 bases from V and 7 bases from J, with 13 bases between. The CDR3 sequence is CASSESAVINSPLHF. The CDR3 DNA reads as TGTGCCAGCAGTGAGAGTGCGGTAATCAATTCACCCCTCCACTTT.

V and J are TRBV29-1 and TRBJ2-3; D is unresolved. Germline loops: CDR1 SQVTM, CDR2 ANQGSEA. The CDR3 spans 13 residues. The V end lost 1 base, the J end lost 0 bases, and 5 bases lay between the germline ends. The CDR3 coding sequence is TGCAGCGTTGAAGCAGGTAGCACAGATACGCAGTATTTT. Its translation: CSVEAGSTDTQYF.

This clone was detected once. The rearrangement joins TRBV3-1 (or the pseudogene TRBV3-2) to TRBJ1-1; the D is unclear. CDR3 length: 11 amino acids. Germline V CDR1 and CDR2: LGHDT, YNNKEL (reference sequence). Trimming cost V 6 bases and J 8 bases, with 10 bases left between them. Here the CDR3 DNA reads TGTGCCAGCAGTTCAGCGGGGGAAGCTTTCTTT. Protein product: CASSSAGEAFF.

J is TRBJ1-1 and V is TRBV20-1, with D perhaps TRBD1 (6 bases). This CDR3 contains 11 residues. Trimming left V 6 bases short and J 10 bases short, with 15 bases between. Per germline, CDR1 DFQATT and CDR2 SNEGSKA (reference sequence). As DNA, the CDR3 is TGCAGTGCCAAAGGGGGAATTGGAGCTTTCTTT. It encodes CSAKGGIGAFF.

The CDR3 DNA sequence: TGCGCCAGCAGCCAAGATTGGGGGCAAAAAGACACCATATATTTT. Translated, it gives CASSQDWGQKDTIYF. The chain couples TRBV4-3 to TRBJ1-3; D might be TRBD1 (6 bases). The CDR3 sequence is 15 residues long. Germline V gives CDR1 LGHNA, CDR2 YSLEER. V gave up 0 bases and J gave up 8 bases, with 14 bases separating them.

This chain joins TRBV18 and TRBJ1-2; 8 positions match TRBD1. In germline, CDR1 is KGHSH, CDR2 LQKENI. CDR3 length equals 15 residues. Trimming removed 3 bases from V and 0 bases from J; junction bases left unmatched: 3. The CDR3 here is CASSPGQAPNYGYTF. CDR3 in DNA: TGTGCCAGCTCACCGGGACAGGCCCCTAACTATGGCTACACCTTC.

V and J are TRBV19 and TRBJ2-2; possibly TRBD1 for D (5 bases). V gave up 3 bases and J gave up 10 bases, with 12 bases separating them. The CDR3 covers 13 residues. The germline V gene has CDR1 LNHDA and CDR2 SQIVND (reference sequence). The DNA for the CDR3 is TGTGCCAGTAGTATTTCAGGGTACGAGGAGCTGTTTTTT. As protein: CASSISGYEELFF.

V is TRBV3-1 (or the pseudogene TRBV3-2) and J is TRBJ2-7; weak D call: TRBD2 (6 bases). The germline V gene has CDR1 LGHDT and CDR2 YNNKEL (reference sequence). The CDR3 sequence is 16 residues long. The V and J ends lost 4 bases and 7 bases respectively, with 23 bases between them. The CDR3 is CASSPTYSGTGGEQYF. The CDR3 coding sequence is TGTGCCAGCAGCCCAACCTACTCCGGGACCGGGGGAGAGCAGTACTTC.

CDR3 sequence: CASSLTGSHGYTF. The CDR3 coding sequence is TGTGCCAGCAGCCTGACAGGGAGCCATGGCTACACCTTC. The chain employs TRBV11-2 and TRBJ1-2; TRBD1 matches at 7 bases. The V and J ends lost 5 bases and 6 bases, in that order; junction bases with no gene match: 6. This CDR3 has 13 amino acids. Germline V lookup: CDR1 SGHAT, CDR2 FQNNGV.

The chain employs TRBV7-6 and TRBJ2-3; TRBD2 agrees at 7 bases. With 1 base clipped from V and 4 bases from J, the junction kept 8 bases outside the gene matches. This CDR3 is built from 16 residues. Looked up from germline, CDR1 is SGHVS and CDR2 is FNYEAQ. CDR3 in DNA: TGTGCCAGCAGCTTAGTGGCGGGAGCGGGCGCAGATACGCAGTATTTT. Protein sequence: CASSLVAGAGADTQYF.

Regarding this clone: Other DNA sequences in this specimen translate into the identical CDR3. The CDR3 region is CASSSTSGGRGTDTQYF. In nucleotides, the CDR3 is TGCGCCAGCAGCTCCACTAGCGGGGGTCGGGGCACAGATACGCAGTATTTT. This chain links TRBV5-1 with TRBJ2-3; 11 bases agree with TRBD2. Looked up from germline, CDR1 is SGHRS and CDR2 is YFSETQ. CDR3 size: 17 residues. Trimming removed 3 bases from V and 1 base from J; junction bases left unmatched: 7.

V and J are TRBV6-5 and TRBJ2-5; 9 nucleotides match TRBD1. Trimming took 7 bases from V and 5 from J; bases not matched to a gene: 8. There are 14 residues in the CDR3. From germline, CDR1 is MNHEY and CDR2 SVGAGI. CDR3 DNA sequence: TGTGCCAGCACCCCACAGGGGGCGGAGGAGACCCAGTACTTC. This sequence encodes CASTPQGAEETQYF.

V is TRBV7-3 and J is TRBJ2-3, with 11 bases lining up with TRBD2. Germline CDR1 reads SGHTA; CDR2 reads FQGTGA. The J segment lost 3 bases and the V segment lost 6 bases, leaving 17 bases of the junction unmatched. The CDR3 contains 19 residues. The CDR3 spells CASRPITSGRGVETDTQYF. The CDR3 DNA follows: TGTGCCAGCAGGCCCATAACTAGCGGGAGAGGAGTAGAAACAGATACGCAGTATTTT.

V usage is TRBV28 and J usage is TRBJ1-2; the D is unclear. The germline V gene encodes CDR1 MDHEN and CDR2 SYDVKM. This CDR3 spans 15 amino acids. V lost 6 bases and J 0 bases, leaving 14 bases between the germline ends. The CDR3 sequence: CASSQSPRANYGYTF. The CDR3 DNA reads TGTGCCAGCAGCCAATCGCCGAGGGCTAACTATGGCTACACCTTC.

CDR3 DNA: TGTGCCAGCAGCCCTCCCGACAGGTATAATTCACCCCTCCACTTT. It specifies CASSPPDRYNSPLHF. The J gene is TRBJ1-6, the V gene TRBV7-3, with D maybe TRBD1 (6 bases). CDR3 length: 15 amino acids. Germline CDR1 is SGHTA and CDR2 is FQGTGA. V was pared by 5 bases and J by 4 bases, with 12 bases between.

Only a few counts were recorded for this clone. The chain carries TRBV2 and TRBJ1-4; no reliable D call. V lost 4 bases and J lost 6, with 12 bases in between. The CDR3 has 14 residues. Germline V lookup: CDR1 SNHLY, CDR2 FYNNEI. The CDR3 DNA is TGTGCCAGCAGTGTTTCCGGCGGGGATGAAAAACTGTTTTTT. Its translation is CASSVSGGDEKLFF.

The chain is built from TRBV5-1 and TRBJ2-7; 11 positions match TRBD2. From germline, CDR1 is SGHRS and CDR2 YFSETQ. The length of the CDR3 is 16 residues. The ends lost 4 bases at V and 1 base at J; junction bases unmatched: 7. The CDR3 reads CASSGTGTSGSYEQYF. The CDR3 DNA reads TGCGCCAGCAGCGGAACCGGGACTAGCGGTTCCTACGAGCAGTACTTC.

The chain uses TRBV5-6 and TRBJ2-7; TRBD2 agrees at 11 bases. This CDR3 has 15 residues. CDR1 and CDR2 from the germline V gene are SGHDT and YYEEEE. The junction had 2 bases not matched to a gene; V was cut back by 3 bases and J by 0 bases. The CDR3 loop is CASSSGLAVSYEQYF. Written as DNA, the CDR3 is TGTGCCAGCAGCTCGGGACTAGCGGTCTCCTACGAGCAGTACTTC.

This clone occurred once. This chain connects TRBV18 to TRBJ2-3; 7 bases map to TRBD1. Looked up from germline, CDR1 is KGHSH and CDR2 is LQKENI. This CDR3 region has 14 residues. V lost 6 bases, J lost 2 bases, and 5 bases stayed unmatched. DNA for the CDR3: TGTGCCAGCTCCCCGGACAGGTCCACAGATACGCAGTATTTT. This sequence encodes CASSPDRSTDTQYF.

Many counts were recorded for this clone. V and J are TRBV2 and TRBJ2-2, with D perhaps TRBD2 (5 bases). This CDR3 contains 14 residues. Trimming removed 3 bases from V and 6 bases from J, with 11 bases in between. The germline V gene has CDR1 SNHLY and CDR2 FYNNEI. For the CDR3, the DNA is TGTGCCAGCAGTGATATACTCGGGGCCGGGGAGCTGTTTTTT. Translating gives CASSDILGAGELFF.

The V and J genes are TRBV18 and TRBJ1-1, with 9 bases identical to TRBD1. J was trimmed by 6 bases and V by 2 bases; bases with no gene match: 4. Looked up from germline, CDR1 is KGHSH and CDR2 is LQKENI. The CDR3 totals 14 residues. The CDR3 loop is CASSPGTGSAEAFF. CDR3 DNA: TGTGCCAGCTCACCAGGGACAGGGAGTGCTGAAGCTTTCTTT.

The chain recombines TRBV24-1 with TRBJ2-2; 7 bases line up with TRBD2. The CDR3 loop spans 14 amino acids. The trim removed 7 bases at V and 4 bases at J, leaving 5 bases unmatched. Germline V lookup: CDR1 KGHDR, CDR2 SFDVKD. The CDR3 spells CATRPAGSTGELFF. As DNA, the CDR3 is TGTGCCACCAGGCCAGCGGGAAGCACCGGGGAGCTGTTTTTT.

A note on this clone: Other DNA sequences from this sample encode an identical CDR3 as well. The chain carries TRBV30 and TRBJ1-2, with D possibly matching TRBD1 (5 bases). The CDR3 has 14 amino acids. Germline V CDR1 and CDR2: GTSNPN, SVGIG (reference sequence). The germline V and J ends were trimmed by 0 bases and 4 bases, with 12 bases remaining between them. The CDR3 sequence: CAWSVGQGTYGYTF. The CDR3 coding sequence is TGTGCCTGGAGTGTTGGGCAGGGTACCTATGGCTACACCTTC.

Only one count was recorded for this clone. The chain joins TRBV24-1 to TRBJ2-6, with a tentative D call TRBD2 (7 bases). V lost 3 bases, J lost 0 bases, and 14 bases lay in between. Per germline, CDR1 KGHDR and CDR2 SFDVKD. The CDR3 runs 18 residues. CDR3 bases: TGTGCCACCAGTGATGCGACCCGGGGGGCCTCTGGGGCCAACGTCCTGACTTTC. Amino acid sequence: CATSDATRGASGANVLTF.

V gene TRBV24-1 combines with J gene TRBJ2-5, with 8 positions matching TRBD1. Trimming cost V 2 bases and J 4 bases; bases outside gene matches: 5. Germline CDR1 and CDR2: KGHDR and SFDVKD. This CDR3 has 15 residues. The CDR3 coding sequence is TGTGCCACCAGTGATTCCGGCGGGACAGGAGAGACCCAGTACTTC. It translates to CATSDSGGTGETQYF.

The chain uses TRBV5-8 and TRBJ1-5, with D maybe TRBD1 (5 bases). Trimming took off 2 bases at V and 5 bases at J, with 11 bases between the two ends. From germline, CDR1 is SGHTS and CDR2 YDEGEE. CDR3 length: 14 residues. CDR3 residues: CASSLGTAYQPQHF. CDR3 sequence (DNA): TGTGCCAGCAGCTTAGGGACTGCTTATCAGCCCCAGCATTTT.

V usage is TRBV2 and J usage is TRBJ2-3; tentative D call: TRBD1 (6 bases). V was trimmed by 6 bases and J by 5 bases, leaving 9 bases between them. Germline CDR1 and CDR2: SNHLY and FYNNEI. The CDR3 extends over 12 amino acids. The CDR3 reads CASRPQGDTQYF. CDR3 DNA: TGTGCCAGCAGGCCACAGGGAGATACGCAGTATTTT.